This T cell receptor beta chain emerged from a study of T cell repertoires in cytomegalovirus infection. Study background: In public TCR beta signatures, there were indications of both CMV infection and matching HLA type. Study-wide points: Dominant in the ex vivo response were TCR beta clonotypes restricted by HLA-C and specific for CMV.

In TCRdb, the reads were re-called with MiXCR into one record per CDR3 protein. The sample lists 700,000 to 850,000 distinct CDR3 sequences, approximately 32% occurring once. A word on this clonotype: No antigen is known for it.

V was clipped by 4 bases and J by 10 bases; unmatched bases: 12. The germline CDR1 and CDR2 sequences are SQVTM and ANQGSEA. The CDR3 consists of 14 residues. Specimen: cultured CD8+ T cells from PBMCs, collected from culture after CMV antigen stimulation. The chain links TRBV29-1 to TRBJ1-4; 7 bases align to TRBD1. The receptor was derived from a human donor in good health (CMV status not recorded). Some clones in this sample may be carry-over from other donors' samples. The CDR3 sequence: CSVGPTGWNGKLFF. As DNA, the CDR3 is TGCAGCGTTGGTCCGACAGGGTGGAACGGAAAACTGTTTTTT.